These T cell receptor beta chains were read from a single sample in a study of vaccination and CD4 T cells after COVID-19. TCRdb itself ran the PCR reads through MiXCR, one entry per CDR3 protein. The sample shows some 9,300 distinct CDR3 sequences, approximately 57% of them seen only once. Their antigens remain unidentified. The sequencing input was CD4+ T cells from blood, cultured in vitro. The receptors originated from a human donor who had recovered from COVID-19. Both conserved end residues are part of each CDR3. Each record gives: D gene, J gene, clone size, V gene, CDR3 protein, CDR3 DNA. A D gene is named only where the DNA matches it firmly. The size field is filled for only some rows; it gives once, few, many or a size class.

TRBD1 TRBJ2-5 . TRBV7-9 CASSHARGQQETQYF TGTGCCAGCAGCCATGCCAGGGGGCAACAAGAGACCCAGTACTTC
TRBD2 TRBJ2-1 . TRBV19 CASTSGNSFEQFF TGTGCCAGTACTAGCGGGAATTCGTTTGAGCAGTTCTTC
TRBD2 TRBJ2-7 . TRBV20-1 CSASFTSGRGTYEQYF TGCAGTGCTAGCTTTACTAGCGGGAGAGGGACCTACGAGCAGTACTTC
TRBD2 TRBJ2-5 . TRBV24-1 CATSDSAGGRALETQYF TGTGCCACCAGTGACTCAGCGGGCGGGAGGGCATTAGAGACCCAGTACTTC
. TRBJ1-2 . TRBV10-1 CASREGGGGTSTF TGCGCCAGCCGAGAGGGGGGTGGGGGGACTAGCACCTTC
TRBD2 TRBJ2-1 . TRBV20-1 CSATSRGLAGGQFF TGCAGTGCTACCTCTAGGGGACTAGCGGGGGGGCAGTTCTTC
. TRBJ1-5 . TRBV5-4 CASSSAIGDNQPQHF TGTGCCAGCAGTTCCGCAATCGGGGACAATCAGCCCCAGCATTTT
. TRBJ1-2 . TRBV20-1 CSARDQRGITGYTF TGCAGTGCTAGAGATCAAAGGGGAATCACTGGCTACACCTTC
TRBD1 TRBJ1-6 few TRBV7-3 CASSLGQGANSPLHF TGTGCCAGCAGCTTAGGCCAGGGGGCGAATTCACCCCTCCACTTT
. TRBJ2-2 . TRBV7-3 CASSKLNGELFF TGTGCCAGCAGCAAATTAAACGGGGAGCTGTTTTTT
. TRBJ2-7 . TRBV5-4 CASSPGAHSYEQYF TGTGCCAGCAGCCCGGGGGCCCACTCCTACGAGCAGTACTTC
TRBD1 TRBJ2-5 . TRBV7-2 CASSTGGALETQYF TGTGCCAGCAGCACAGGGGGCGCTTTGGAGACCCAGTACTTC
TRBD2 TRBJ2-7 . TRBV10-3 CAIRGAGDPYEQYF TGTGCCATCAGGGGAGCGGGGGACCCCTACGAGCAGTACTTC
TRBD1 TRBJ2-7 . TRBV5-1 CASSFGQGAREQYF TGCGCCAGCAGCTTCGGTCAGGGGGCACGCGAGCAGTACTTC
. TRBJ2-5 . TRBV7-9 CASSLRPKETQYF TGTGCCAGCAGCTTGCGACCTAAAGAGACCCAGTACTTC
TRBD1 TRBJ1-2 . TRBV7-9 CASRRSGGTYGYTF TGTGCCAGCAGACGATCAGGGGGCACCTATGGCTACACCTTC
. TRBJ2-1 . TRBV25-1 CASSAQIGRVGEQFF TGTGCCAGCAGTGCACAAATAGGTAGGGTGGGTGAGCAGTTCTTC
TRBD2 TRBJ2-2 . TRBV20-1 CSARDILAGPTGELFF TGCAGTGCTAGAGATATACTAGCGGGGCCCACCGGGGAGCTGTTTTTT
. TRBJ1-1 once TRBV15 CATSKWPIGAYRGDTEAFF TGTGCCACCAGCAAATGGCCGATCGGGGCTTATCGGGGTGACACTGAAGCTTTCTTT
. TRBJ1-1 . TRBV6-1 CASSEYRVPSWYTEAFF TGTGCCAGCAGTGAATATCGGGTCCCTTCATGGTACACTGAAGCTTTCTTT
TRBD1 TRBJ1-2 . TRBV20-1 CSARDSQGEPYGYTF TGCAGTGCTAGAGATTCGCAGGGGGAGCCCTATGGCTACACCTTC
. TRBJ1-5 . TRBV7-2 CASSDFGNQPQHF TGTGCCAGCAGCGATTTTGGCAATCAGCCCCAGCATTTT
. TRBJ1-2 . TRBV29-1 CSVERDPYYGYTF TGCAGCGTTGAACGGGACCCCTACTATGGCTACACCTTC
. TRBJ2-7 . TRBV7-2 CASSLEGGLISSYEQYF TGTGCCAGCAGCTTAGAGGGGGGACTGATAAGCTCCTACGAGCAGTACTTC
. TRBJ1-5 . TRBV10-1 CASSTHLGRGCNQPQHF TGCGCCAGCAGTACCCACCTCGGGCGGGGTTGCAATCAGCCCCAGCATTTT